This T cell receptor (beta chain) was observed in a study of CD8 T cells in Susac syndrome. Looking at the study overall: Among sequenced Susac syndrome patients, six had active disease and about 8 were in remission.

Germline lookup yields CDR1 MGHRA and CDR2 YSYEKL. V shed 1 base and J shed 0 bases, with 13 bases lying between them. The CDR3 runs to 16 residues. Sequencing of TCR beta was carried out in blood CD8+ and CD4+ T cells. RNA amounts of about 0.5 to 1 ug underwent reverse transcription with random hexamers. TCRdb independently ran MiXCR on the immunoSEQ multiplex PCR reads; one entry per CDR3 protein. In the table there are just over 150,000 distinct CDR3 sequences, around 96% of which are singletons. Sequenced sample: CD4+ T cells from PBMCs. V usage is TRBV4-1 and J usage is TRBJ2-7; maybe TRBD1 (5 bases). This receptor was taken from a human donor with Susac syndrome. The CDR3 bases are TGCGCCAGCAGCCAAGGGTCATGGGGCCGCTCCTACGAGCAGTACTTC. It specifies CASSQGSWGRSYEQYF.